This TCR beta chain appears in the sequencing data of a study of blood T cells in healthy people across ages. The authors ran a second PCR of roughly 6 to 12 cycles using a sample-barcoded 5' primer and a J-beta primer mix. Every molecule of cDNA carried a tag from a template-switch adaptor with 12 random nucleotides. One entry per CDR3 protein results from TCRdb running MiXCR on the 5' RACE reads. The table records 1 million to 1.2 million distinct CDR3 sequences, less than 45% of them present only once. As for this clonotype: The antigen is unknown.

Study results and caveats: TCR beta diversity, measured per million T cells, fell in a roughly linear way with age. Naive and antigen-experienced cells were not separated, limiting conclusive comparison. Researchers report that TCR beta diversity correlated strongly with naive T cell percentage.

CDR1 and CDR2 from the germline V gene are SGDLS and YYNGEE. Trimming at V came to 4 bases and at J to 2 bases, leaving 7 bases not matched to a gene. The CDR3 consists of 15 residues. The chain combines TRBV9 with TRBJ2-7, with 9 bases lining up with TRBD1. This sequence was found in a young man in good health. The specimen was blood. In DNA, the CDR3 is TGTGCCAGCAGCCCGGGACAGGGTATAGCCTACGAGCAGTACTTC. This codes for CASSPGQGIAYEQYF.